A selection of T cell receptor beta chains follows, all from one sample in a study of T cell repertoires in cytomegalovirus infection. A single record per CDR3 protein comes from TCRdb applying MiXCR to the reads. The top ten hold about 3.9% of the sample, which has over 300,000 distinct CDR3 sequences, more than 8% seen once. The sequenced sample was PBMCs. The receptors were gathered from a human donor in good health (CMV status not recorded). Some clones in this sample may be carry-over from other donors' samples. Both conserved end residues are part of each CDR3. D genes are given only for firm matches. Clone size is shown for a subset of rows, as once, few, many or a class of expanded clone.

V gene	D gene	J gene	clone size	CDR3 DNA	CDR3 protein
TRBV7-2	TRBD1	TRBJ1-5	many	TGTGCCAGCAGCACCCGGACAGGTAGCAATCAGCCCCAGCATTTT	CASSTRTGSNQPQHF
TRBV11-2	NA	TRBJ1-4	few	TGTGCCAGCAGCCGTCAACCCTCAACTAATGAAAAACTGTTTTTT	CASSRQPSTNEKLFF
TRBV6-5	TRBD1	TRBJ2-3	NA	TGTGCCAGCAGTCATGGACAGGGGAAGAATACGCAGTATTTT	CASSHGQGKNTQYF
TRBV14	NA	TRBJ2-3	NA	TGTGCCAGCAGCCAAGAGGATTTGGGCAGGGGTGGGCCAGATACGCAGTATTTT	CASSQEDLGRGGPDTQYF
TRBV11-3	TRBD1	TRBJ2-7	NA	TGTGCCAGCAGCGCGCAGGGGGCCGCAAAGCAGTACTTC	CASSAQGAAKQYF
TRBV7-9	TRBD2	TRBJ2-1	few	TGTGCCAGCAGACCCCTCCGAGCGGGAGGGGACAGGGAGCAGTTCTTC	CASRPLRAGGDREQFF
TRBV19	TRBD1	TRBJ1-5	many	TGTGCCAGTAGACGGACAGGGGGCAATCAGCCCCAGCATTTT	CASRRTGGNQPQHF
TRBV4-3	NA	TRBJ1-3	NA	TGCGCCAGCAGCCACTTGGACTCTGGAAACACCATATATTTT	CASSHLDSGNTIYF
TRBV25-1	NA	TRBJ2-7	few	TGTGCCAGCAGTGAATTGGGCGAGCAGTACTTC	CASSELGEQYF
TRBV28	NA	TRBJ1-3	few	TGTGCCAGCAGTTTATTCCGGGACATCTTTCCCCTTTCTGGAAACACCATATATTTT	CASSLFRDIFPLSGNTIYF
TRBV7-3	NA	TRBJ1-1	many	TGTGCCAGCAGCCCTTATCCAGGGGACACTGAAGCTTTCTTT	CASSPYPGDTEAFF
TRBV7-2	NA	TRBJ2-4	few	TGTGCCAGCAGTACGGCAGGGAAGGCCAAAAACATTCAGTACTTC	CASSTAGKAKNIQYF
TRBV27	TRBD2	TRBJ2-5	few	TGTGCCAGCAGCTCTTCTCTAGCGGGAGGGAAAGAGACCCAGTACTTC	CASSSSLAGGKETQYF
TRBV10-3	TRBD1	TRBJ1-2	many	TGTGCCATCAGGCTGACAGGGGAATATGGCTACACCTTC	CAIRLTGEYGYTF